This is a list of T cell receptor beta chains from one sample in a study of T cells in localized non-small cell lung cancer. TCRdb keeps only in-frame clones here, not all; method: immunoSEQ multiplex PCR. The sample consists of some 30,000 clones, roughly 87% of them appearing once. Material: peripheral blood mononuclear cells, obtained before any cancer treatment. Source of these receptors: a man aged 40 to 69 with stage III lung adenocarcinoma. Each CDR3 is given with its conserved first and last residue.

v_gene	CDR3aa
TRBV7-2	CASTPFGRVQGGTEAFF
TRBV7-2	CASSLGPLMNEQFF
TRBV27	CASSLSLRAREKLFF
TRBV11-3	CASSLVASLRFF
TRBV4-1	CASGQSGGTDTQYF
TRBV7-2	CASSLYSSGLEETQYF
TRBV5-6	CASSPPGLAGGDIQYF
TRBV4-1	CASSRVAAGSSYNEQFF
TRBV19	CASRPDSQETQYF
TRBV7-8	CASSLDRGSESQYF
TRBV4-3	CASSQEAVGGELFF
TRBV19	CASSTQQVLSSGNTIYF
TRBV10-3	CATSLSSRGSPSSYNEQFF
TRBV7-9	CASSLKSTGNTEAFF
TRBV21-1	CASTKASNQPQHF